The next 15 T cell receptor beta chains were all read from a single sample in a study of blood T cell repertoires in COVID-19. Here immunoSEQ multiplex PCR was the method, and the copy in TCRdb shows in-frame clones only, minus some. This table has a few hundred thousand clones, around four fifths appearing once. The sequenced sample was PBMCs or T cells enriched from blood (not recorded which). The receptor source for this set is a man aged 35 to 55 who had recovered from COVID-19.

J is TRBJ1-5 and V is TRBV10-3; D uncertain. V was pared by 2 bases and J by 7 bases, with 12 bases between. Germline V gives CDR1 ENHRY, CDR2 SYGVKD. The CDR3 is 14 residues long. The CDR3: CAISESGSGQPQHF. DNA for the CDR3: TGTGCCATCAGTGAGAGCGGTTCCGGACAGCCCCAGCATTTT.

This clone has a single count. Here the CDR3 DNA reads TGTGCCAGCAGTATGAGGGACAGGCCAGAAAAACTGTTTTTT. Its translation: CASSMRDRPEKLFF. This chain uses TRBV5-8 with TRBJ1-4, with TRBD1 identical over 8 bases. The CDR3 has 14 residues. Losses at the gene ends were 5 bases for V and 8 bases for J; bases not matched to a gene: 8. Germline V gene lookup returns CDR1 SGHTS and CDR2 YDEGEE.

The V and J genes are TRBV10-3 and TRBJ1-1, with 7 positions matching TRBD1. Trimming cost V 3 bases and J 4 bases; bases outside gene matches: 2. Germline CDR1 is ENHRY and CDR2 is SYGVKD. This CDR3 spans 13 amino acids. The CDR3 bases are TGTGCCATCAGTGACGACAGGGCCACTGAAGCTTTCTTT. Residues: CAISDDRATEAFF.

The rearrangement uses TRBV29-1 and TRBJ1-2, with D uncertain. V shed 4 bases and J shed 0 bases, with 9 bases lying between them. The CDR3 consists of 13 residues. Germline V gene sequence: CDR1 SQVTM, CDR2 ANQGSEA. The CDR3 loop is CSVGAQANYGYTF. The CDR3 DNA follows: TGCAGCGTTGGGGCGCAAGCTAACTATGGCTACACCTTC.

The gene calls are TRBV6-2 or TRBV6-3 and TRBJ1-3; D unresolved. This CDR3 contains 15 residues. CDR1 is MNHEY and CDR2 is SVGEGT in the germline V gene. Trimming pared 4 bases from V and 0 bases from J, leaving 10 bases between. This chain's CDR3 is CASSFFPRSGNTIYF. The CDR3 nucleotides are TGTGCCAGCAGTTTTTTTCCCCGCTCTGGAAACACCATATATTTT.

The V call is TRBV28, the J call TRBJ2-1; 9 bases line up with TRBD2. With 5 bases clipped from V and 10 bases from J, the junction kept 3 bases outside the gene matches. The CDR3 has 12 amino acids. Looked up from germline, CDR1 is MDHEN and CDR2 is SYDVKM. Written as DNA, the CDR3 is TGTGCCAGCAGTCAGCTAGCGGGAGAGCAGTTCTTC. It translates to CASSQLAGEQFF.

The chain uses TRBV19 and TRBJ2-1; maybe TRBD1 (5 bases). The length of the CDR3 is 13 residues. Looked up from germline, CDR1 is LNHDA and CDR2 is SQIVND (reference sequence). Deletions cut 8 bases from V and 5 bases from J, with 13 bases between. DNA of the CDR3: TGTGCCAGTCATCAGGGTGCGCACAATGAGCAGTTCTTC. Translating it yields CASHQGAHNEQFF.

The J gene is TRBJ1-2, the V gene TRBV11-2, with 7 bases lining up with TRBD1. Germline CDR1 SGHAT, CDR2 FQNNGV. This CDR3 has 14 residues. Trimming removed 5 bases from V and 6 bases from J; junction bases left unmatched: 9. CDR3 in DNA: TGTGCCAGCAGCCGTCCGGGGACAGCAGATGGCTACACCTTC. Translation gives CASSRPGTADGYTF.

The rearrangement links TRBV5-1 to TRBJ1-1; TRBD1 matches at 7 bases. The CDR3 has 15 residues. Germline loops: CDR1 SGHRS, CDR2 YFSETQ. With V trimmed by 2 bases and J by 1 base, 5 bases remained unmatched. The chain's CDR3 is CASSFTGEGNTEAFF. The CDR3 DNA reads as TGCGCCAGCAGCTTCACAGGGGAAGGGAACACTGAAGCTTTCTTT.

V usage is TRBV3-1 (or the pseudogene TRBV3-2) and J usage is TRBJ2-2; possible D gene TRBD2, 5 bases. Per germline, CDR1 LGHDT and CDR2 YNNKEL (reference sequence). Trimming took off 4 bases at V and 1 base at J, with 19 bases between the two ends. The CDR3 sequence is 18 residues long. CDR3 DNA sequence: TGTGCCAGCAGCCTCCGGGCGGGTTGGACCCAGAACACCGGGGAGCTGTTTTTT. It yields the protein CASSLRAGWTQNTGELFF.

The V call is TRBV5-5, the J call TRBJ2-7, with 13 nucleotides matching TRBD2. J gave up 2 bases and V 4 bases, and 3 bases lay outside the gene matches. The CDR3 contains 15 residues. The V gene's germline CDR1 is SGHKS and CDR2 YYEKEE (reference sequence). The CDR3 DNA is TGTGCCAGCAGCCTAACTAGCGGGGGGGCCTACGAGCAGTACTTC. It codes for CASSLTSGGAYEQYF.

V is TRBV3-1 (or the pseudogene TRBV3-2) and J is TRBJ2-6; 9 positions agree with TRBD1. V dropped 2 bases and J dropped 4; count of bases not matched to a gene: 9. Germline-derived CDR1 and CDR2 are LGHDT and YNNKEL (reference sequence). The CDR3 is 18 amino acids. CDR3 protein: CASSQPGQGIYGANVLTF. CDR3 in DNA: TGTGCCAGCAGCCAACCGGGACAGGGTATTTACGGGGCCAACGTCCTGACTTTC.

CDR3 loop: CASSLGGAGGLNEQFF. In DNA, the CDR3 is TGTGCCAGCAGCTTAGGAGGAGCGGGAGGTCTGAATGAGCAGTTCTTC. This chain uses TRBV5-4 with TRBJ2-1; 9 nucleotides line up with TRBD2. The ends lost 2 bases at V and 7 bases at J; junction bases unmatched: 10. Germline loops: CDR1 SGHNT, CDR2 YYREEE (reference sequence). This CDR3 has 16 residues. Supplemented by reference TRBV5-4 and TRBJ2-1, the full variable domain reads ETGVTQSPTHLIKTRGQQVTLRCSSQSGHNTVSWYQQALGQGPQFIFQYYREEENGRGNFPPRFSGLQFPNYSSELNVNALELDDSALYLCASSLGGAGGLNEQFFGPGTRLTVL.

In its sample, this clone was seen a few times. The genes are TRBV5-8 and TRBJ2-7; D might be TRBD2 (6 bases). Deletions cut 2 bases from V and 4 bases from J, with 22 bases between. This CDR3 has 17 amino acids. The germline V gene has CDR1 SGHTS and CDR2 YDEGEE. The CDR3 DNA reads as TGTGCCAGCAGCTTCTGGGGGGAGCGAGGTTTGAGATACGAGCAGTACTTC. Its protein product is CASSFWGERGLRYEQYF.

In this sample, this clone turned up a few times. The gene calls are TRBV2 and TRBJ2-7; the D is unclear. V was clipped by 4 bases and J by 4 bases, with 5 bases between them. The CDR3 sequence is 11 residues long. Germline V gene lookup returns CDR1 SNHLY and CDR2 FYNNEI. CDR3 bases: TGTGCCAGCAGTGCTCTATACGAGCAGTACTTC. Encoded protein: CASSALYEQYF.